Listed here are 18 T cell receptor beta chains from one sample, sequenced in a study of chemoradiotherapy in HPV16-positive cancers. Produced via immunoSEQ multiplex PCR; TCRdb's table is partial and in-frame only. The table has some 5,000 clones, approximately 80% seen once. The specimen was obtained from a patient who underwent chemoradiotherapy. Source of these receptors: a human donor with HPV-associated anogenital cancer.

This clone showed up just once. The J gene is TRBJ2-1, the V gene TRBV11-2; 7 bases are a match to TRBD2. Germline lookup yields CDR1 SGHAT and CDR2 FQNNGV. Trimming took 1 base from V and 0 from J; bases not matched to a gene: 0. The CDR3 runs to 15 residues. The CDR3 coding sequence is TGTGCCAGCAGCTTAGCGGGGGGCTCCTACAATGAGCAGTTCTTC. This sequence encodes CASSLAGGSYNEQFF.

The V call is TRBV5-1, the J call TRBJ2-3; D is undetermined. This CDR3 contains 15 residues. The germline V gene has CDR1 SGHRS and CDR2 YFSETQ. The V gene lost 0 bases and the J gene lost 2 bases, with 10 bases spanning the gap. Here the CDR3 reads CASSLAQAPTDTQYF. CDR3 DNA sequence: TGCGCCAGCAGCTTGGCCCAGGCCCCCACAGATACGCAGTATTTT.

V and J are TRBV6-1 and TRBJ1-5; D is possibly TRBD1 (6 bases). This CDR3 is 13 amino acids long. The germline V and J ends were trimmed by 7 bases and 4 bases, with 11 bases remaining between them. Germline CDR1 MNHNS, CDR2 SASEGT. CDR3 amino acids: CASTGQLNQPQHF. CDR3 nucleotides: TGTGCCAGCACCGGACAGTTGAATCAGCCCCAGCATTTT.

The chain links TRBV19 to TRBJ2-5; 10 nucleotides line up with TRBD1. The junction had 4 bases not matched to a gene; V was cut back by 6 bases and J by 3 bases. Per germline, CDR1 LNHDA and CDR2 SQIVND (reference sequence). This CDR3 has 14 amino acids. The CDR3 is CASRKTGGEETQYF. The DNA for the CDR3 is TGTGCCAGTAGGAAGACAGGGGGCGAAGAGACCCAGTACTTC.

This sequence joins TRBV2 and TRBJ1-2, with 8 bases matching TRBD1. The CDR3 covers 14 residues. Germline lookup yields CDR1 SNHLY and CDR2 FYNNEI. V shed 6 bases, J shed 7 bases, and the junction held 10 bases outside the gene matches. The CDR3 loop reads CASSPQGALGGYTF. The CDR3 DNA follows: TGTGCCAGCAGCCCTCAGGGGGCGCTTGGTGGCTACACCTTC.

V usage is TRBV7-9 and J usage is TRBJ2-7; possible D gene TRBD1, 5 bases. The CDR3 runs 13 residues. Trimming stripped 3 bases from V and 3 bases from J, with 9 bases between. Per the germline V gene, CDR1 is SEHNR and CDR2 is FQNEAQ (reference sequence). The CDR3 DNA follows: TGTGCCAGCAGCTTTGGCAGGGACTACGAGCAGTACTTC. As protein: CASSFGRDYEQYF.

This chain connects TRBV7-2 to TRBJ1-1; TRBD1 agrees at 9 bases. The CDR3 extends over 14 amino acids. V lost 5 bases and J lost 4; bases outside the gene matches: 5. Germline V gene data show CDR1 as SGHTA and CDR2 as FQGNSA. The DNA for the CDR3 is TGTGCCAGCAGCCCACAGGGGGCGGGCACTGAAGCTTTCTTT. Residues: CASSPQGAGTEAFF.

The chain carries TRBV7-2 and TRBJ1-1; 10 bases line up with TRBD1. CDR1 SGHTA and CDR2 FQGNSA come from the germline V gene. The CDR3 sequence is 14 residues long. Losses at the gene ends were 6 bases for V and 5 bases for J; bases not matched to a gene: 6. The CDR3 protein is CASRKRDRGTEAFF. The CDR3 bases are TGTGCCAGCAGAAAGAGGGACAGGGGTACTGAAGCTTTCTTT.

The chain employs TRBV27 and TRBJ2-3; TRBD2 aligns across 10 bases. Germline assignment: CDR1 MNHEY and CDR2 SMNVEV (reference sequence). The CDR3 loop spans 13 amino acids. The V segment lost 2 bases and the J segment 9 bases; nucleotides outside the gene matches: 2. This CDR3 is CASSLASGGTQYF. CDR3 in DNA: TGTGCCAGCAGTTTAGCTAGCGGGGGAACGCAGTATTTT.

CDR3 sequence: CASSLSATDTQYF. DNA of the CDR3: TGTGCCAGCAGCTTGTCCGCCACAGATACGCAGTATTTT. The chain couples TRBV7-9 to TRBJ2-3; D uncertain. The CDR3 is 13 residues long. V dropped 3 bases and J dropped 2 bases, with 6 bases sitting between them. Germline CDR1 SEHNR, CDR2 FQNEAQ (reference sequence).

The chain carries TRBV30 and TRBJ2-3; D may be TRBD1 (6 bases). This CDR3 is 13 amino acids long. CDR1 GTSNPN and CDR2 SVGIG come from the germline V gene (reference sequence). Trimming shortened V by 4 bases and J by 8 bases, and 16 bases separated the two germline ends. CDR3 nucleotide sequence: TGTGCCTGGACGACAGGACTTCAAGGTACGCAGTATTTT. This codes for CAWTTGLQGTQYF.

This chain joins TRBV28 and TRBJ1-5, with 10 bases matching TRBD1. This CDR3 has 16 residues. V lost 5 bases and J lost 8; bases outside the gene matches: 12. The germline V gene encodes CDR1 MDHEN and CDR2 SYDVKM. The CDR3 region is CASSPIRTGGIEPQHF. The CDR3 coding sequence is TGTGCCAGCAGTCCAATCCGGACAGGGGGGATTGAGCCCCAGCATTTT.

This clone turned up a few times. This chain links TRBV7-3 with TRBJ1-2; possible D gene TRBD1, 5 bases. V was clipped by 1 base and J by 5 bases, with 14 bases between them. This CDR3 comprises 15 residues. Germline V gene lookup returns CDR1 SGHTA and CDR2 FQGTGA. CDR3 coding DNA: TGTGCCAGCAGCTTAAAGGGCGATGGGGCTTATGGCTACACCTTC. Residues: CASSLKGDGAYGYTF.

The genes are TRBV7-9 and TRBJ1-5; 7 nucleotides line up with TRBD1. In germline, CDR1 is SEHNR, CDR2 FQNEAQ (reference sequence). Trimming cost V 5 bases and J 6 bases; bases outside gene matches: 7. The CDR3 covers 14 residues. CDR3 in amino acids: CASSVTGIGQPQHF. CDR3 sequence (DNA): TGTGCCAGCAGCGTGACAGGGATCGGTCAGCCCCAGCATTTT.

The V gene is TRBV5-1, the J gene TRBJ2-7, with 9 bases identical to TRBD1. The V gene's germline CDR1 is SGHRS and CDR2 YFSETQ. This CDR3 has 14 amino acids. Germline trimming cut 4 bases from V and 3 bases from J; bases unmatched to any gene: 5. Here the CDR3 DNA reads TGCGCCAGCAGCCTACCGACAGGGGGCTACGAGCAGTACTTC. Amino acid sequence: CASSLPTGGYEQYF. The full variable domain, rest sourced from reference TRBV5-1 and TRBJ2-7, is KAGVTQTPRYLIKTRGQQVTLSCSPISGHRSVSWYQQTPGQGLQFLFEYFSETQRNKGNFPGRFSGRQFSNSRSEMNVSTLELGDSALYLCASSLPTGGYEQYFGPGTRLTVT.

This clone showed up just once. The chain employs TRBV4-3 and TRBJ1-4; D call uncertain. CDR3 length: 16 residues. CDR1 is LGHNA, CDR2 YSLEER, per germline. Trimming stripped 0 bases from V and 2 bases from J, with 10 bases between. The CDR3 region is CASSQDLVYTNEKLFF. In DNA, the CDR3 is TGCGCCAGCAGCCAAGATCTTGTCTACACTAATGAAAAACTGTTTTTT.

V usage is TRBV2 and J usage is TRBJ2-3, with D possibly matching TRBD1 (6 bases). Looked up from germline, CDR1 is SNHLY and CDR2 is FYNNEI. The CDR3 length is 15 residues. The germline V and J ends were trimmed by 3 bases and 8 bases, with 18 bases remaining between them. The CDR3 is CASSEIQGQGGTQYF. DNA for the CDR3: TGTGCCAGCAGTGAGATCCAGGGACAAGGGGGTACGCAGTATTTT.

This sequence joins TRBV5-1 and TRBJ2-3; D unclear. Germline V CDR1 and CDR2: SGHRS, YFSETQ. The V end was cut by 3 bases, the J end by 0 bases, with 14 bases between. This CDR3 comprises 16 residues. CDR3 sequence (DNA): TGCGCCAGCAGCTATCCACTCGATATTAGCACAGATACGCAGTATTTT. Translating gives CASSYPLDISTDTQYF. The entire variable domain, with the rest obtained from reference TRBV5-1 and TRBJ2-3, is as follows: KAGVTQTPRYLIKTRGQQVTLSCSPISGHRSVSWYQQTPGQGLQFLFEYFSETQRNKGNFPGRFSGRQFSNSRSEMNVSTLELGDSALYLCASSYPLDISTDTQYFGPGTRLTVL.